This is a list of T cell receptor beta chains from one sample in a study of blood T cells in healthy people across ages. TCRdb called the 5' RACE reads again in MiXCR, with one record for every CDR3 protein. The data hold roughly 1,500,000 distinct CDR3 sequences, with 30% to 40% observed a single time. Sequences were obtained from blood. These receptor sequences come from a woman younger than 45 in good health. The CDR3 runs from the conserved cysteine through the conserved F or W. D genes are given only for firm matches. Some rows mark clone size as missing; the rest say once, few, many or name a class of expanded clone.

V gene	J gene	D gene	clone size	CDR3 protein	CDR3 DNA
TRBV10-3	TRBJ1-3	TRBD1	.	CAITEGAAGNTIYF	TGTGCCATCACGGAGGGGGCAGCTGGAAACACCATATATTTT
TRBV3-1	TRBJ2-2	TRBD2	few	CASSIRDYNTGELFF	TGTGCCAGCAGCATCCGGGACTATAACACCGGGGAGCTGTTTTTT
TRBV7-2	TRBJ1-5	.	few	CASREGLGNQPQHF	TGTGCCAGCAGAGAGGGGCTGGGCAATCAGCCCCAGCATTTT
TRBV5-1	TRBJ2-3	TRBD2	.	CTSSLTLLAGGPSTQYF	TGCACCAGCAGCTTAACCCTTCTAGCGGGAGGGCCCTCTACGCAGTATTTT
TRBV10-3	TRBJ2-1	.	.	CAISGWSTNERFF	TGTGCCATCAGTGGCTGGTCCACCAATGAGCGGTTCTTC
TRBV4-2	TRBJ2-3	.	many	CASSQDPSGGTGDTQYF	TGTGCCAGCAGCCAAGATCCCAGCGGGGGGACAGGAGATACGCAGTATTTT
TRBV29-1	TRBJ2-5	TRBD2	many	CSVGPFYSGRETQYF	TGCAGCGTTGGACCATTTTATAGCGGGAGAGAGACCCAGTACTTC
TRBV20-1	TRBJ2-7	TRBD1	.	CSASGTGPYGQYF	TGCAGTGCTTCCGGGACAGGCCCCTACGGGCAGTACTTC
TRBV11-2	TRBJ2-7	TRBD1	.	CASSLEPPGTGSFQYF	TGTGCCAGCAGCTTAGAGCCCCCCGGGACAGGATCTTTCCAGTACTTC
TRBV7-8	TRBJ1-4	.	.	CASSTRAWGAGEKLFF	TGTGCCAGCAGCACTCGTGCCTGGGGGGCGGGTGAAAAACTGTTTTTT
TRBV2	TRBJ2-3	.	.	CASSEVPLSVSTDTQYF	TGTGCCAGCAGTGAAGTCCCTTTATCGGTCAGCACAGATACGCAGTATTTT
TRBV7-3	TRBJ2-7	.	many	CASSTGQKEIEQYF	TGTGCCAGCAGCACAGGACAGAAAGAAATCGAGCAGTACTTC
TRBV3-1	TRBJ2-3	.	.	CASSHTGTQYF	TGTGCCAGCAGCCATACAGGCACCCAGTATTTT
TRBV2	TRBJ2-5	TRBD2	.	CASNDSGSMRETQYF	TGTGCCAGCAATGATAGCGGGAGTATGAGAGAGACCCAGTACTTC
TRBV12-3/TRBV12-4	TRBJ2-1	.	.	CASTGGAAVRVYNEQFF	TGTGCCAGCACCGGGGGAGCTGCCGTCAGGGTTTACAATGAGCAGTTCTTC
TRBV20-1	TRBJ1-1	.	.	CSARRVTENTEAFF	TGCAGTGCTAGACGAGTGACAGAGAACACTGAAGCTTTCTTT
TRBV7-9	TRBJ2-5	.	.	CASSLANQGGGQETQYF	TGTGCCAGCAGCTTAGCAAACCAGGGAGGAGGCCAAGAGACCCAGTACTTC
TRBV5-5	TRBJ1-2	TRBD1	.	CASSVLPGQGIYGYTF	TGTGCCAGCAGCGTATTACCGGGACAGGGAATCTATGGCTACACCTTC
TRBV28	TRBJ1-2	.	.	CASSSQRGYTF	TGTGCCAGCAGTTCCCAGCGTGGCTACACCTTC
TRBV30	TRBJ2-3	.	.	CAWMSGKTDTQYF	TGTGCCTGGATGTCAGGAAAAACAGATACGCAGTATTTT
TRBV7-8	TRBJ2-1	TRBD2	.	CASSHYSGGPYNEQFF	TGTGCCAGCAGCCACTATAGCGGGGGGCCCTACAATGAGCAGTTCTTC
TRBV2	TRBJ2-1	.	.	CASTRRATSDEQDF	TGTGCCAGCACTCGGAGGGCTACATCGGACGAGCAGGACTTC
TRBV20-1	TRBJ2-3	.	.	CSASYPGLPDTQYF	TGCAGTGCTAGCTATCCGGGACTTCCCGATACGCAGTATTTT
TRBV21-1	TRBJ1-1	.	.	CASSLFRGVGTEAFF	TGTGCCAGCAGCCTCTTCAGGGGAGTGGGCACTGAAGCTTTCTTT
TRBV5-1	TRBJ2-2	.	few	CASSLGDLLTGELFF	TGCGCCAGCAGCTTGGGGGACCTCCTCACCGGGGAGCTGTTTTTT
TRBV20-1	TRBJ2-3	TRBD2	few	CSELAGDSTDTQYF	TGCAGTGAACTAGCGGGGGATAGCACAGATACGCAGTATTTT
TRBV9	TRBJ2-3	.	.	CASSIGPPPQDTQYF	TGTGCCAGCAGCATAGGACCCCCACCGCAAGATACGCAGTATTTT
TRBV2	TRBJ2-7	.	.	CASSERLPASYEQYF	TGTGCCAGCAGTGAACGACTTCCCGCCTCCTACGAGCAGTACTTC
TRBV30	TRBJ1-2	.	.	CAWFARSGFIRGYTF	TGTGCCTGGTTTGCCCGGTCGGGTTTCATTAGGGGCTACACCTTC
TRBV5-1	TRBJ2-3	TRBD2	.	CASSLAFVGTSVTDTQYF	TGCGCCAGCAGCTTGGCCTTTGTTGGGACTAGCGTGACAGATACGCAGTATTTT
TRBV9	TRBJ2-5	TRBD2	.	CASSGTSGSQEAQYF	TGTGCCAGCAGCGGGACTAGCGGGAGCCAAGAGGCCCAGTACTTC
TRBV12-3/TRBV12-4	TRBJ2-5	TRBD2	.	CASSFRTSGRLQETQYF	TGTGCCAGCAGTTTCCGGACTAGCGGGAGGCTCCAAGAGACCCAGTACTTC
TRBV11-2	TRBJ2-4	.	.	CASSSGVSKNIQYF	TGTGCCAGCAGCTCCGGTGTCAGCAAAAACATTCAGTACTTC
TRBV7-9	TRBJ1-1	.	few	CASTLLGDNTEAFF	TGTGCCAGCACGCTCTTGGGAGATAATACTGAAGCTTTCTTT
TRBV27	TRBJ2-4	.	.	CASSSPSEGLKNIQYF	TGTGCCAGCAGTTCTCCAAGCGAGGGACTCAAAAACATTCAGTACTTC
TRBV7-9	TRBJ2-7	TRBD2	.	CASSPPTSESTYEQYF	TGTGCCAGCAGCCCCCCCACTAGCGAGAGCACCTACGAGCAGTACTTC
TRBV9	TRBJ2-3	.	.	CASSVVGSLGDTQYF	TGTGCCAGCAGCGTAGTTGGTAGCCTAGGAGATACGCAGTATTTT
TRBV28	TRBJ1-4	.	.	CASSLVGGGINEKLFF	TGTGCCAGCAGTTTGGTAGGTGGAGGGATCAATGAAAAACTGTTTTTT
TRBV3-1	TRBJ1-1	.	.	CASSQGRGTTEAFF	TGTGCCAGCAGCCAAGGACGGGGAACCACTGAAGCTTTCTTT
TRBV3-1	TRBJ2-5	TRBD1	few	CASSRRQGFVETQYF	TGTGCCAGCAGCCGCCGACAGGGATTCGTAGAGACCCAGTACTTC
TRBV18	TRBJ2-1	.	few	CASSPDKRHNEQFF	TGTGCCAGCTCACCAGATAAGCGGCACAATGAGCAGTTCTTC
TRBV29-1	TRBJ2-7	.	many	CSVEEAGSLYEQYF	TGCAGCGTGGAGGAGGCAGGGTCCCTCTACGAGCAGTACTTC
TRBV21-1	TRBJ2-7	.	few	CASSTRGQGYEQYF	TGTGCCAGCAGCACCCGGGGACAGGGATACGAGCAGTACTTC
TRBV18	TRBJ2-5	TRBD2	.	CASSPSGTPGEQYF	TGTGCCAGCTCACCTAGCGGGACGCCGGGAGAGCAGTACTTC
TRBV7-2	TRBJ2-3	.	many	CASSLVAKDTQYF	TGTGCCAGCAGCTTAGTGGCTAAAGATACGCAGTATTTT
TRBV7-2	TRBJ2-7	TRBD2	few	CASSLGTGLAGGSSYEQYF	TGTGCCAGCAGCTTAGGAACGGGACTAGCGGGGGGCAGCTCCTACGAGCAGTACTTC
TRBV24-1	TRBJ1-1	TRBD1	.	CATSDVDRGFGEAFF	TGTGCCACCAGTGACGTGGACAGGGGGTTCGGTGAAGCTTTCTTT
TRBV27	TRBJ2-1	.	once	CASSLNLRVSSEQFF	TGTGCCAGCAGTTTAAACCTTCGGGTGTCGAGTGAGCAGTTCTTC
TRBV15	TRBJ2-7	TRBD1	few	CATSEGQAYEQYF	TGTGCCACCAGCGAGGGACAGGCCTACGAGCAGTACTTC
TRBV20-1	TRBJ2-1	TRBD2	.	CSARSSGRVNEQFF	TGCAGTGCTAGATCTAGCGGGAGGGTCAATGAGCAGTTCTTC
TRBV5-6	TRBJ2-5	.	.	CASSLAWGGGSQETQYF	TGTGCCAGCAGCTTGGCCTGGGGCGGGGGCAGCCAAGAGACCCAGTACTTC
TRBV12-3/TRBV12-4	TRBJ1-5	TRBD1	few	CASSTGQGNQPQHF	TGTGCCAGCAGTACGGGACAGGGGAATCAGCCCCAGCATTTT
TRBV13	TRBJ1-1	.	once	CASSLLAGRQLNTEAFF	TGTGCCAGCAGCTTACTAGCGGGCAGGCAATTGAACACTGAAGCTTTCTTT
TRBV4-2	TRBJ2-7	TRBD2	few	CASSQDEAGGYYEQYF	TGTGCCAGCAGCCAAGACGAAGCGGGGGGGTACTACGAGCAGTACTTC
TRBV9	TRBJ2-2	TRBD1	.	CASSVTGGTGELFF	TGTGCCAGCAGCGTAACAGGGGGCACCGGGGAGCTGTTTTTT